Following are 31 T cell receptor beta chains from one sample sequenced in a study of cytomegalovirus exposure and HLA in healthy donors. The PCR employed 60 Vbeta primers together with 13 Jbeta primers. Assay used: immunoSEQ multiplex PCR; TCRdb lists only in-frame clones, some missing. The top ten hold roughly 2% of the sample, which has 140,000 to 150,000 clones, around 72% seen once. The sample taken for sequencing was PBMCs. Receptors originate from a man between 40 and 49 years old in good health and CMV-seronegative.

V gene TRBV5-3 combines with J gene TRBJ2-7; perhaps TRBD2 as D (7 bases). TRBV5-3 is annotated as an ORF whose role is uncertain. V dropped 1 base and J dropped 2 bases, with 13 bases sitting between them. This CDR3 region has 15 residues. DNA of the CDR3: TGTGCCAGAAGCTTGCCGGGGGCGGGAGCCTACGAGCAGTACTTC. It codes for CARSLPGAGAYEQYF.

The chain uses TRBV27 and TRBJ1-3; D is undetermined. Germline-derived CDR1 and CDR2 are MNHEY and SMNVEV (reference sequence). The CDR3 is 13 residues long. The V end lost 9 bases, the J end lost 4 bases, and 13 bases lay between the germline ends. CDR3 in amino acids: CASRFAYGNTIYF. Written as DNA, the CDR3 is TGTGCCAGTCGCTTCGCGTACGGAAACACCATATATTTT.

The V call is TRBV5-1, the J call TRBJ1-2, with 7 bases identical to TRBD1. The germline V gene encodes CDR1 SGHRS and CDR2 YFSETQ. V shed 0 bases, J shed 8 bases, and the junction held 7 bases outside the gene matches. The CDR3 is 14 residues long. This CDR3 reads CASSLVGDSSGYTF. CDR3 nucleotide sequence: TGCGCCAGCAGCTTGGTTGGGGACAGCAGCGGCTACACCTTC.

This clone showed up just once. V and J are TRBV7-2 and TRBJ1-6; D is unclear. CDR1 is SGHTA and CDR2 is FQGNSA in the germline V gene. The CDR3 runs 15 residues. Trimming shortened V by 1 base and J by 6 bases, and 10 bases separated the two germline ends. The CDR3, as DNA: TGTGCCAGCAGCTTAGGCCCTCGGAGTAATTCACCCCTCCACTTT. Amino acid sequence: CASSLGPRSNSPLHF.

The V call is TRBV7-9, the J call TRBJ1-3; D perhaps matches TRBD1 (5 bases). Germline values: CDR1 SEHNR, CDR2 FQNEAQ (reference sequence). Trimming took 0 bases from V and 4 from J, leaving 7 bases between them. The CDR3 has 14 residues. The CDR3 DNA follows: TGTGCCAGCAGCTTAGCAGGGGAAGGAAACACCATATATTTT. Residues: CASSLAGEGNTIYF.

The CDR3 nucleotides read TGTGCCACCAGCAGAGAGTACGGGACTAGCGGCCGCACAGATACGCAGTATTTT. Translation gives CATSREYGTSGRTDTQYF. The chain is built from TRBV15 and TRBJ2-3, with 11 nucleotides matching TRBD2. Germline V CDR1 and CDR2: LNHNV, YYDKDF (reference sequence). V was clipped by 0 bases and J by 1 base; unmatched bases: 6. This CDR3 contains 18 residues.

This clone was seen more than once but under ten times. V is TRBV28 and J is TRBJ1-1; TRBD1 aligns across 7 bases. Losses at the gene ends were 6 bases for V and 10 bases for J; bases not matched to a gene: 8. CDR1 is MDHEN and CDR2 is SYDVKM in the germline V gene. The CDR3 has 12 residues. CDR3 DNA sequence: TGTGCCAGCAGGGAACACACAGGGGTAGCTTTCTTT. It codes for CASREHTGVAFF.

This clone has only a few counts. The chain carries TRBV5-4 and TRBJ2-1, with TRBD2 as a possible D gene (6 bases). CDR1 and CDR2 (germline): SGHNT, YYREEE (reference sequence). V shed 3 bases and J shed 6 bases, with 16 bases lying between them. The CDR3 spans 15 residues. In DNA, the CDR3 is TGTGCCAGCAGCTGGGATCCGGTGGGGGGCAATGAGCAGTTCTTC. This gives the protein CASSWDPVGGNEQFF. The full variable domain, completed using reference TRBV5-4 and TRBJ2-1, is ETGVTQSPTHLIKTRGQQVTLRCSSQSGHNTVSWYQQALGQGPQFIFQYYREEENGRGNFPPRFSGLQFPNYSSELNVNALELDDSALYLCASSWDPVGGNEQFFGPGTRLTVL.

This clone was seen only a few times. J is TRBJ2-7 and V is TRBV30; the match to TRBD2 covers 8 bases. There are 12 residues in the CDR3. After removal of 3 bases from V and 5 bases from J, the junction contained 3 bases not matched to a gene. Germline CDR1 and CDR2: GTSNPN and SVGIG (reference sequence). The CDR3 protein is CAWRPAGDEQYF. CDR3 bases: TGTGCCTGGAGGCCAGCGGGAGACGAGCAGTACTTC.

This chain links TRBV7-3 with TRBJ1-1, with D maybe TRBD1 (5 bases). The V end was cut by 6 bases, the J end by 2 bases, with 10 bases between. CDR3 size: 13 residues. Germline CDR1 reads SGHTA; CDR2 reads FQGTGA. The CDR3 bases are TGTGCCAGCAGTTACGGACAAAACACTGAAGCTTTCTTT. This encodes CASSYGQNTEAFF.

In its sample, this clone was seen once. The chain couples TRBV5-8 to TRBJ1-4; no firm D call. V lost 1 base and J 0 bases, leaving 16 bases between the germline ends. CDR1 is SGHTS, CDR2 YDEGEE, per germline. This CDR3 region has 18 residues. The CDR3 DNA sequence: TGTGCCAGCAGCTTGACGCAGATCGATATTGCAACTAATGAAAAACTGTTTTTT. Protein product: CASSLTQIDIATNEKLFF.

V gene TRBV21-1 combines with J gene TRBJ1-5; no check of the table's D call, TRBD1, against the DNA was made. TRBV21-1 is marked as a pseudogene. The CDR3 runs to 16 residues. In DNA form, the CDR3 reads TGTGCCAGCAGCGGGACAGGCCACCTATTCAATCAGCCCCAGCATTTT. It encodes CASSGTGHLFNQPQHF.

V usage is TRBV28 and J usage is TRBJ1-4; 8 positions agree with TRBD1. Germline V gene lookup returns CDR1 MDHEN and CDR2 SYDVKM. The ends lost 5 bases at V and 4 bases at J; junction bases unmatched: 6. There are 15 residues in the CDR3. CDR3 region: CASSPRTGFNEKLFF. The CDR3 bases are TGTGCCAGCAGTCCACGGACAGGGTTTAATGAAAAACTGTTTTTT.

This clone is a singleton in its sample. V is TRBV7-9 and J is TRBJ1-5; no clear D gene. The germline V gene has CDR1 SEHNR and CDR2 FQNEAQ (reference sequence). This CDR3 has 14 amino acids. V was trimmed by 3 bases and J by 0 bases, leaving 6 bases between them. CDR3 in DNA: TGTGCCAGCAGCTTCGGTCCTAGCAATCAGCCCCAGCATTTT. It is translated as CASSFGPSNQPQHF.

Worth noting for this clone: The junction departs from germline at one end; a sequencing error may be responsible. This chain connects TRBV7-9 to TRBJ2-7, with TRBD2 matching over 8 bases. Germline assignment: CDR1 SEHNR and CDR2 FQNEAQ (reference sequence). The CDR3 runs 15 residues. The CDR3 reads CASSTRGAGSYKQYF. The CDR3 DNA is TGTGCCAGCAGCACGCGGGGGGCGGGGTCCTACAAGCAGTACTTC. The variable domain in full, with the rest retrieved from reference TRBV7-9 and TRBJ2-7, is DTGVSQNPRHKITKRGQNVTFRCDPISEHNRLYWYRQTLGQGPEFLTYFQNEAQLEKSRLLSDRFSAERPKGSFSTLEIQRTEQGDSAMYLCASSTRGAGSYKQYFGPGTRLTVT.

V and J are TRBV28 and TRBJ2-3; TRBD1 agrees at 11 bases. The CDR3 extends over 14 amino acids. From germline, CDR1 is MDHEN and CDR2 SYDVKM. The V segment lost 6 bases and the J segment 6 bases; nucleotides outside the gene matches: 5. CDR3 bases: TGTGCCAGCAGGGACAGGGGGCGCGCGGATACGCAGTATTTT. It translates to CASRDRGRADTQYF.

The rearrangement joins TRBV30 to TRBJ1-3; D might be TRBD1 (5 bases). This CDR3 is 16 amino acids long. Germline values: CDR1 GTSNPN, CDR2 SVGIG (reference sequence). Trimming pared 0 bases from V and 0 bases from J, leaving 12 bases between. CDR3 coding DNA: TGTGCCTGGAGTGTAGGGCCGGGGGGCTCTGGAAACACCATATATTTT. Translation: CAWSVGPGGSGNTIYF.

This chain uses TRBV7-9 with TRBJ1-3; 10 positions match TRBD1. V shed 5 bases, J shed 2 bases, and the junction held 3 bases outside the gene matches. The germline gives CDR1 SEHNR, CDR2 FQNEAQ (reference sequence). This CDR3 has 15 residues. CDR3 in DNA: TGTGCCAGCAGCCCTGGGACAGGGGCTGGAAACACCATATATTTT. Translation gives CASSPGTGAGNTIYF. Drawing the rest from reference TRBV7-9 and TRBJ1-3, the complete variable domain is DTGVSQNPRHKITKRGQNVTFRCDPISEHNRLYWYRQTLGQGPEFLTYFQNEAQLEKSRLLSDRFSAERPKGSFSTLEIQRTEQGDSAMYLCASSPGTGAGNTIYFGEGSWLTVV.

The CDR3 bases are TGTGCCAGCAGCTTCTCTGGCGGGGGCTTAAATGAAAAACTGTTTTTT. Translating gives CASSFSGGGLNEKLFF. The chain has TRBV7-6 and TRBJ1-4; possibly TRBD1 for D (6 bases). The germline V and J ends were trimmed by 3 bases and 5 bases, with 16 bases remaining between them. Germline CDR1 reads SGHVS; CDR2 reads FNYEAQ. This CDR3 spans 16 amino acids.

The count of this clone is one. This rearrangement joins TRBV19 to TRBJ1-6; no reliable D call. CDR1 and CDR2 (germline): LNHDA, SQIVND (reference sequence). V lost 3 bases to trimming and J lost 0 bases, with 3 bases between them. This CDR3 has 14 residues. The CDR3 protein is CASSMSSYNSPLHF. The CDR3 DNA reads as TGTGCCAGTAGTATGAGCTCCTATAATTCACCCCTCCACTTT.

Concerning this clone itself: At one of its ends the junction is not consistent with the germline gene, which may arise from a read error. The J gene is TRBJ1-2, the V gene TRBV29-1; tentative D call: TRBD1 (6 bases). Germline V gene sequence: CDR1 SQVTM, CDR2 ANQGSEA. This CDR3 region has 14 residues. The CDR3: CSVEEVGTPDGYPF. CDR3 DNA sequence: TGCAGCGTTGAAGAGGTCGGGACACCAGATGGCTACCCCTTC.

V and J are TRBV15 and TRBJ2-3; possibly TRBD1 for D (8 bases). Germline assignment: CDR1 LNHNV and CDR2 YYDKDF (reference sequence). This CDR3 has 15 amino acids. V gave up 0 bases and J gave up 4 bases, with 11 bases separating them. CDR3 residues: CATSRDTGGADTQYF. Written as DNA, the CDR3 is TGTGCCACCAGCAGAGATACAGGGGGGGCAGATACGCAGTATTTT.

The chain has TRBV4-1 and TRBJ2-7; 7 bases line up with TRBD1. The CDR3 has 15 residues. Germline V gives CDR1 MGHRA, CDR2 YSYEKL. V gave up 4 bases and J gave up 3 bases; unmatched junction bases: 9. The CDR3 DNA is TGCGCCAGCAGCCCCAAAAGGGACAGTCTCTACGAGCAGTACTTC. Its translation is CASSPKRDSLYEQYF.

V usage is TRBV14 and J usage is TRBJ1-3, with a tentative D call TRBD1 (6 bases). Germline values: CDR1 SGHDN, CDR2 FVKESK. The CDR3 loop spans 15 amino acids. V gave up 1 base and J gave up 4 bases, with 11 bases separating them. CDR3 region: CASSQAQGYGNTIYF. CDR3 sequence (DNA): TGTGCCAGCAGCCAAGCCCAGGGGTACGGAAACACCATATATTTT.

This rearrangement joins TRBV10-3 to TRBJ1-2, with TRBD1 matching 9 bases. Per germline, CDR1 ENHRY and CDR2 SYGVKD. This CDR3 spans 18 amino acids. J gave up 4 bases and V 6 bases, and 18 bases lay outside the gene matches. In DNA form, the CDR3 reads TGTGCCATCAGACGGGCAGGGACAGGGACCCAGAGTTCCTATGGCTACACCTTC. Translation: CAIRRAGTGTQSSYGYTF.

The rearrangement links TRBV5-1 to TRBJ1-2; TRBD1 agrees at 8 bases. Looked up from germline, CDR1 is SGHRS and CDR2 is YFSETQ. Germline trimming cut 4 bases from V and 4 bases from J; bases unmatched to any gene: 6. The CDR3 has 14 residues. This chain's CDR3 is CASSPSGGSYGYTF. DNA of the CDR3: TGCGCCAGCAGCCCGTCAGGGGGCAGCTATGGCTACACCTTC.

The rearrangement uses TRBV7-9 and TRBJ1-1; no clear D gene. Trimming removed 1 base at V and 4 bases at J, with 10 bases between. The CDR3 covers 14 residues. Per germline, CDR1 SEHNR and CDR2 FQNEAQ (reference sequence). The CDR3 is CASSLVTVVTEAFF. The CDR3 DNA reads TGTGCCAGCAGCTTAGTCACTGTAGTCACTGAAGCTTTCTTT. Supplemented by reference TRBV7-9 and TRBJ1-1, the full variable domain reads DTGVSQNPRHKITKRGQNVTFRCDPISEHNRLYWYRQTLGQGPEFLTYFQNEAQLEKSRLLSDRFSAERPKGSFSTLEIQRTEQGDSAMYLCASSLVTVVTEAFFGQGTRLTVV.

This clone appeared a few times. A junction boundary mismatches the germline segment, possibly from a read error. The chain links TRBV6-4 to TRBJ2-2; D not resolved. This CDR3 is built from 10 residues. Germline V gene sequence: CDR1 MRHNA, CDR2 SNTAGT. The CDR3 nucleotides are TGTGCCAGTCACACAGGGGAGCTGTTTTTT. It specifies CASHTGELFF.

V usage is TRBV5-6 and J usage is TRBJ1-1, with D possibly being TRBD1 (5 bases). This CDR3 has 15 residues. Germline V CDR1 and CDR2: SGHDT, YYEEEE. The V gene lost 1 base and the J gene lost 1 base, with 11 bases spanning the gap. The CDR3 region has the DNA TGTGCCAGCAGCTTGTCTGCAGGGTGGAACACTGAAGCTTTCTTT. This codes for CASSLSAGWNTEAFF. The full variable domain, in which reference TRBV5-6 and TRBJ1-1 provide the parts outside the CDR3, is DAGVTQSPTHLIKTRGQQVTLRCSPKSGHDTVSWYQQALGQGPQFIFQYYEEEERQRGNFPDRFSGHQFPNYSSELNVNALLLGDSALYLCASSLSAGWNTEAFFGQGTRLTVV.

Here the CDR3 reads CAISDGTEYGYTF. CDR3 coding DNA: TGTGCCATCAGTGACGGGACAGAGTATGGCTACACCTTC. J is TRBJ1-2 and V is TRBV10-3; 7 bases match TRBD1. This CDR3 region has 13 residues. V trimming: 3 bases; J trimming: 5 bases; junction bases outside the gene matches: 3. CDR1 and CDR2 from the germline V gene are ENHRY and SYGVKD.

V is TRBV19 and J is TRBJ1-1; D is unresolved. Germline CDR1 LNHDA, CDR2 SQIVND (reference sequence). V was cut by 7 bases and J by 4 bases, with 16 bases left in between. This CDR3 spans 14 amino acids. CDR3 bases: TGTGCCAGTACCCCCGGCGAGGGCGGCACTGAAGCTTTCTTT. This codes for CASTPGEGGTEAFF.